Below, 28 T cell receptor beta chains from the same sample are listed, as sequenced in a study of cytomegalovirus exposure and HLA in healthy donors. The study ran its PCR with 60 Vbeta and 13 Jbeta primers. Profiled with immunoSEQ multiplex PCR; TCRdb holds only in-frame clones, not every one. The sample includes some 180,000 clones, around three quarters of them seen just once. The sequenced sample was PBMCs. The receptors derive from a woman aged 25-40 years in good health and CMV-seropositive.

This clone was found a few times. The chain recombines TRBV7-8 with TRBJ2-7, with D possibly matching TRBD2 (6 bases). The V end lost 1 base, the J end lost 0 bases, and 10 bases lay between the germline ends. The CDR3 covers 15 residues. Germline V gene lookup returns CDR1 SGHVS and CDR2 FQNEAQ. The CDR3 region is CASSLEAGSSYEQYF. CDR3 DNA: TGTGCCAGCAGCTTAGAGGCGGGGAGCTCCTACGAGCAGTACTTC.

This sequence joins TRBV5-4 and TRBJ2-1; D may be TRBD1 (5 bases). V dropped 0 bases and J dropped 7 bases, with 20 bases sitting between them. The germline gives CDR1 SGHNT, CDR2 YYREEE (reference sequence). The CDR3 has 17 residues. The CDR3 bases are TGTGCCAGCAGCTTGGCGTGGGGCAGCTCAGGTGGGAATGAGCAGTTCTTC. Translated, it gives CASSLAWGSSGGNEQFF.

This clone was found a few times. V usage is TRBV18 and J usage is TRBJ1-2, with no clear D. CDR3 length equals 12 residues. The V gene's germline CDR1 is KGHSH and CDR2 LQKENI. Between the trimmed V and J ends, which lost 3 bases and 6 bases, there was a span of 8 bases. In DNA, the CDR3 is TGTGCCAGCTCACCTCGGGAGGATGGCTACACCTTC. This translates into CASSPREDGYTF.

The CDR3, as DNA: TGTGCCAGCAGCTTATTTACAGGGTCGACCGGGGAGCTGTTTTTT. This gives the protein CASSLFTGSTGELFF. The chain combines TRBV7-2 with TRBJ2-2; TRBD1 is a possible D gene (6 bases). V was clipped by 2 bases and J by 5 bases, with 12 bases between them. CDR1 is SGHTA and CDR2 is FQGNSA in the germline V gene. CDR3 length equals 15 residues. Filled out from reference TRBV7-2 and TRBJ2-2, the complete variable domain reads GAGVSQSPSNKVTEKGKDVELRCDPISGHTALYWYRQSLGQGLEFLIYFQGNSAPDKSGLPSDRFSAERTGGSVSTLTIQRTQQEDSAVYLCASSLFTGSTGELFFGEGSRLTVL.

The chain couples TRBV2 to TRBJ1-6, with D possibly being TRBD1 (6 bases). Trimming cost V 11 bases and J 7 bases, with 15 bases left between them. The CDR3 consists of 13 residues. Germline V gene data show CDR1 as SNHLY and CDR2 as FYNNEI. The CDR3 sequence: CAGTGSPNSPLHF. Written as DNA, the CDR3 is TGTGCCGGTACAGGGTCCCCAAATTCACCCCTCCACTTT.

The chain couples TRBV19 to TRBJ2-2; weak D call: TRBD1 (7 bases). Germline CDR1 reads LNHDA; CDR2 reads SQIVND (reference sequence). This CDR3 region has 16 residues. Trimming stripped 6 bases from V and 0 bases from J, with 14 bases between. For the CDR3, the DNA is TGTGCCAGTAGCTCCAGGGGGGTGCCGAACACCGGGGAGCTGTTTTTT. Translation: CASSSRGVPNTGELFF.

For this clone: Other DNA sequences within the sample encode an identical CDR3. The chain uses TRBV7-2 and TRBJ2-7; TRBD1 is a possible D gene (5 bases). Per germline, CDR1 SGHTA and CDR2 FQGNSA. V lost 5 bases and J 0 bases, leaving 5 bases between the germline ends. The CDR3 sequence is 12 residues long. DNA of the CDR3: TGTGCCAGCAGCGACAGCTCCTACGAGCAGTACTTC. Translated: CASSDSSYEQYF.

The gene calls are TRBV13 and TRBJ1-3; 8 bases fit TRBD1. V lost 2 bases, J lost 0 bases, and 0 bases stayed unmatched. Germline lookup yields CDR1 PRHDT and CDR2 FYEKMQ (reference sequence). The CDR3 loop spans 15 amino acids. CDR3 sequence (DNA): TGTGCCAGCAGCTTAACAGGGGGCTCTGGAAACACCATATATTTT. Protein: CASSLTGGSGNTIYF. The whole variable domain, remainder taken from reference TRBV13 and TRBJ1-3, is AAGVIQSPRHLIKEKRETATLKCYPIPRHDTVYWYQQGPGQDPQFLISFYEKMQSDKGSIPDRFSAQQFSDYHSELNMSSLELGDSALYFCASSLTGGSGNTIYFGEGSWLTVV.

The chain recombines TRBV9 with TRBJ2-1; tentatively, D is TRBD2 (7 bases). This CDR3 is built from 16 residues. V lost 0 bases and J lost 8, with 18 bases in between. Germline CDR1 is SGDLS and CDR2 is YYNGEE. CDR3 in DNA: TGTGCCAGCAGCGTAGGGGTACAGGGACTACAGGATGAGCAGTTCTTC. Translation gives CASSVGVQGLQDEQFF.

The V gene is TRBV6-1, the J gene TRBJ1-2; D is perhaps TRBD1 (6 bases). There are 14 residues in the CDR3. Germline V gene sequence: CDR1 MNHNS, CDR2 SASEGT. The V end was cut by 1 base, the J end by 8 bases, with 14 bases between. The DNA of the CDR3 is TGTGCCAGCAGTGAAGGTGGGGGGGCGCGGGGCTACACCTTC. Translation: CASSEGGGARGYTF.

This chain uses TRBV4-2 with TRBJ1-1, with D uncertain. CDR1 is LGHNA and CDR2 is YNFKEQ in the germline V gene. The CDR3 length is 15 residues. V was shortened by 0 bases and J by 3 bases, with 11 bases between the two germline ends. DNA of the CDR3: TGTGCCAGCAGCCAAGAGGAGGGTAGGGACACTGAAGCTTTCTTT. It yields the protein CASSQEEGRDTEAFF.

The V gene is TRBV7-2, the J gene TRBJ2-1; D gene unclear. The V gene lost 3 bases and the J gene lost 3 bases, with 12 bases spanning the gap. This CDR3 contains 15 residues. Germline-derived CDR1 and CDR2 are SGHTA and FQGNSA. CDR3 region: CASSFLNTYYNEQFF. The CDR3 DNA is TGTGCCAGCAGCTTCCTCAACACGTACTACAATGAGCAGTTCTTC.

This chain links TRBV7-2 with TRBJ2-1; D is unclear. The V gene's germline CDR1 is SGHTA and CDR2 FQGNSA. The ends were cut back, 5 bases at V and 3 bases at J, with 17 bases in the middle. This CDR3 is built from 16 residues. The CDR3 coding sequence is TGTGCCAGCAGCCGCGCCAGCGTAGTGCTCTACAATGAGCAGTTCTTC. Its translation is CASSRASVVLYNEQFF.

The chain has TRBV7-9 and TRBJ1-3; weak D call: TRBD1 (6 bases). V was cut by 5 bases and J by 4 bases, with 15 bases left in between. Germline V gene sequence: CDR1 SEHNR, CDR2 FQNEAQ (reference sequence). CDR3 length: 15 amino acids. Here the CDR3 reads CASSPRGGEGNTIYF. In DNA, the CDR3 is TGTGCCAGCAGCCCCAGGGGTGGAGAGGGAAACACCATATATTTT.

This clone was seen a single time. This specimen includes other DNA sequences encoding the same CDR3. V is TRBV14 and J is TRBJ1-1, with D uncertain. Germline V lookup: CDR1 SGHDN, CDR2 FVKESK. The CDR3 has 13 residues. V shed 1 base and J shed 3 bases, with 6 bases lying between them. The CDR3 DNA sequence: TGTGCCAGCAGCCAAGTGGCAGACACTGAAGCTTTCTTT. Its translation: CASSQVADTEAFF.

The CDR3 DNA follows: TGTGCCAGCAGTGCCCGGACAGGGTTACAAGAGACCCAGTACTTC. As protein: CASSARTGLQETQYF. The genes are TRBV2 and TRBJ2-5; 8 nucleotides line up with TRBD1. Germline V CDR1 and CDR2: SNHLY, FYNNEI. Unmatched junction bases numbered 6, after V lost 4 bases and J lost 2 bases. This CDR3 has 15 residues. Drawing the rest from reference TRBV2 and TRBJ2-5, the complete variable domain is EPEVTQTPSHQVTQMGQEVILRCVPISNHLYFYWYRQILGQKVEFLVSFYNNEISEKSEIFDDQFSVERPDGSNFTLKIRSTKLEDSAMYFCASSARTGLQETQYFGPGTRLLVL.

This clone was counted only a few times. The chain joins TRBV5-1 to TRBJ1-4; 11 bases fit TRBD1. Germline CDR1 SGHRS, CDR2 YFSETQ. After removal of 4 bases from V and 8 bases from J, the junction contained 10 bases not matched to a gene. This CDR3 is 16 amino acids long. CDR3 sequence reads: CASSPGTGGGWEKLFF. CDR3 DNA: TGCGCCAGCAGCCCTGGGACAGGGGGAGGATGGGAAAAACTGTTTTTT. The whole variable domain, remainder taken from reference TRBV5-1 and TRBJ1-4, is KAGVTQTPRYLIKTRGQQVTLSCSPISGHRSVSWYQQTPGQGLQFLFEYFSETQRNKGNFPGRFSGRQFSNSRSEMNVSTLELGDSALYLCASSPGTGGGWEKLFFGSGTQLSVL.

The rearrangement uses TRBV29-1 and TRBJ2-7, with unresolved D. This CDR3 is 13 amino acids long. Trimming took 6 bases from V and 2 from J, leaving 14 bases between them. Germline CDR1 is SQVTM and CDR2 is ANQGSEA. The CDR3 DNA is TGCAGCGTCCTCCCCGAGGCGACCTACGAGCAGTACTTC. The encoded protein is CSVLPEATYEQYF.

The rearrangement uses TRBV11-3 and TRBJ1-1; no definite D call. The CDR3 has 14 residues. Trimming removed 5 bases from V and 2 bases from J, with 12 bases in between. From germline, CDR1 is SGHNT and CDR2 YENEEA. The CDR3 bases are TGTGCCAGCAGCCCAGAGGCAGTTAACACTGAAGCTTTCTTT. Protein product: CASSPEAVNTEAFF.

The chain uses TRBV5-1 and TRBJ2-2; TRBD2 aligns across 7 bases. Trimming removed 5 bases from V and 1 base from J; junction bases left unmatched: 5. The germline gives CDR1 SGHRS, CDR2 YFSETQ. This CDR3 is 15 amino acids long. The CDR3 DNA is TGCGCCAGCAGGGAAGCGGGGCTGAACACCGGGGAGCTGTTTTTT. Translated, it gives CASREAGLNTGELFF.

V and J are TRBV23-1 and TRBJ2-1; tentatively, D is TRBD1 (5 bases). TRBV23-1 falls under the ORF class, with uncertain function. V lost 7 bases and J 5 bases, leaving 15 bases between the germline ends. This CDR3 contains 14 residues. The CDR3 DNA sequence: TGCGCCAGCAATACAACAGGTCTTCACAATGAGCAGTTCTTC. Amino acids: CASNTTGLHNEQFF.

The rearrangement uses TRBV7-6 and TRBJ2-5; 8 bases map to TRBD2. Germline V lookup: CDR1 SGHVS, CDR2 FNYEAQ. The CDR3 runs 15 residues. With V trimmed by 5 bases and J by 4 bases, 9 bases remained unmatched. DNA of the CDR3: TGTGCCAGCAGCCCCCGGTACCGGGGGGGAGAGACCCAGTACTTC. Its protein product is CASSPRYRGGETQYF.

The chain uses TRBV4-3 and TRBJ2-3; D not certain. The CDR3 spans 15 residues. CDR1 is LGHNA and CDR2 is YSLEER in the germline V gene. V lost 1 base and J lost 0, with 8 bases in between. The CDR3 nucleotides read TGCGCCAGCAGCCAAGTTTTGAGTAGCACAGATACGCAGTATTTT. It translates to CASSQVLSSTDTQYF.

The CDR3 is CASSQDWGTVSYEQYF. The CDR3 region has the DNA TGCGCCAGCAGCCAAGATTGGGGGACAGTAAGCTACGAGCAGTACTTC. J is TRBJ2-7 and V is TRBV4-1; 7 bases agree with TRBD1. The CDR3 length is 16 residues. Germline trimming cut 0 bases from V and 3 bases from J; bases unmatched to any gene: 8. CDR1 MGHRA and CDR2 YSYEKL come from the germline V gene.

The chain employs TRBV5-1 and TRBJ2-1; tentative D call: TRBD2 (6 bases). Germline V gene data show CDR1 as SGHRS and CDR2 as YFSETQ. The CDR3 contains 15 residues. V dropped 3 bases and J dropped 7 bases, with 17 bases sitting between them. The CDR3 loop is CASSSGLGWRNEQFF. The CDR3 DNA reads as TGCGCCAGCAGCTCGGGACTCGGTTGGAGGAATGAGCAGTTCTTC.

The chain joins TRBV5-4 to TRBJ1-1; the D is unclear. CDR1 SGHNT and CDR2 YYREEE come from the germline V gene (reference sequence). The CDR3 is made up of 14 amino acids. Trimming cost V 4 bases and J 1 base, with 11 bases left between them. CDR3 sequence: CASSPRTGNTEAFF. In DNA form, the CDR3 reads TGTGCCAGCAGCCCACGGACTGGGAACACTGAAGCTTTCTTT.

The count of this clone is one. The rearrangement links TRBV7-8 to TRBJ1-2, with TRBD1 matching 7 bases. The CDR3 totals 14 residues. Germline values: CDR1 SGHVS, CDR2 FQNEAQ. V was clipped by 5 bases and J by 4 bases; unmatched bases: 7. CDR3 nucleotide sequence: TGTGCCAGCAGCCCTCAAACAGGGGTCTATGGCTACACCTTC. As protein: CASSPQTGVYGYTF.

V gene TRBV4-2 combines with J gene TRBJ2-7; 8 bases align to TRBD2. The trim removed 0 bases at V and 6 bases at J, leaving 16 bases unmatched. Germline V gives CDR1 LGHNA, CDR2 YNFKEQ. This CDR3 contains 18 residues. The CDR3: CASSQDWWGGSGAVEQYF. DNA of the CDR3: TGTGCCAGCAGCCAAGATTGGTGGGGTGGTAGCGGGGCTGTCGAGCAGTACTTC.